A selection of T cell receptor beta chains follows, all from one sample in a study of PD-1 blockade in mismatch repair-deficient tumors. Repertoires were generated with immunoSEQ multiplex PCR, while TCRdb's copy carries only in-frame clones and drops some. The sample records around 120,000 clones, 85% to 90% being singletons. Material: peripheral blood, obtained 44 weeks after starting pembrolizumab. The receptors were sampled from an adult with mismatch repair-deficient cancer. The CDR3 runs from the conserved cysteine through the conserved F or W. A D gene is named only where the DNA matches it firmly. Expanded clones are given a class, and other clones once, few, many or no size at all.

>TRBV2|NA|NA|TRBJ2-4
CAIHPDSKNIQYF
TGTGCCATCCACCCGGACTCCAAAAACATTCAGTACTTC
>TRBV7-9|TRBD2|NA|TRBJ2-2
CASSSGLAGAVSRELFF
TGTGCCAGCAGCTCCGGACTAGCGGGAGCGGTTAGTCGGGAGCTGTTTTTT
>TRBV7-2|NA|NA|TRBJ2-7
CASKPTGTWTYEQYF
TGTGCCAGCAAACCAACCGGGACATGGACCTACGAGCAGTACTTC
>TRBV29-1|TRBD1|NA|TRBJ2-1
CSSDRGNEQFF
TGCAGCTCGGACAGGGGAAATGAGCAGTTCTTC
>TRBV30|NA|NA|TRBJ2-7
CAWSLDTGEQYF
TGTGCCTGGAGTTTGGACACGGGCGAGCAGTACTTC
>TRBV29-1|NA|NA|TRBJ2-4
CSVVSVTKNIQYF
TGCAGCGTTGTATCGGTGACCAAAAACATTCAGTACTTC
>TRBV10-2|NA|few|TRBJ2-7
CASSRGQAYEQYF
TGCGCCAGCAGCCGGGGTCAAGCCTACGAGCAGTACTTC
>TRBV28|TRBD2|NA|TRBJ2-7
CASSLRGKQYF
TGTGCCAGCAGTTTGCGGGGGAAGCAGTACTTC
>TRBV27|NA|NA|TRBJ1-1
CASSRQTNTEAFF
TGTGCCAGCAGCCGACAAACGAACACTGAAGCTTTCTTT
>TRBV6-1|NA|NA|TRBJ2-7
CASGTSYEQYF
TGTGCCAGCGGGACCTCGTACGAGCAGTACTTC
>TRBV6-5|NA|NA|TRBJ2-7
CASSYTEGDEQYF
TGTGCCAGCAGTTACACGGAAGGAGACGAGCAGTACTTC
>TRBV28|NA|once|TRBJ2-7
CASSEPGAYEQYF
TGTGCCAGCAGCGAGCCGGGCGCTTACGAGCAGTACTTC
>TRBV7-2|NA|once|TRBJ1-1
CASSSDLFQDTEAFF
TGTGCCAGCAGCTCGGACCTTTTTCAAGACACTGAAGCTTTCTTT
>TRBV18|NA|NA|TRBJ2-5
CASSPFGGRQETQYF
TGTGCCAGCTCACCATTCGGGGGAAGGCAAGAGACCCAGTACTTC
>TRBV4-1|NA|NA|TRBJ1-4
CASSHGGRVGRFSEKLFF
TGCGCCAGCAGCCACGGAGGGAGGGTAGGACGGTTTAGTGAAAAACTGTTTTTT
>TRBV11-2|NA|NA|TRBJ2-3
CASSLWPGGTDTQYF
TGTGCCAGCAGCTTATGGCCAGGCGGCACAGATACGCAGTATTTT
>TRBV11-2|TRBD2|NA|TRBJ2-1
CASSQGLSGSYEQFF
TGTGCCAGCAGCCAGGGACTTAGCGGGAGCTATGAGCAGTTCTTC
>TRBV7-9|NA|NA|TRBJ1-5
CASSLGQSNQPQHF
TGTGCCAGCAGCTTGGGACAAAGCAATCAGCCCCAGCATTTT
>TRBV11-3|NA|NA|TRBJ2-2
CASRSEETGELFF
TGTGCCAGCAGGTCAGAGGAAACCGGGGAGCTGTTTTTT
>TRBV28|NA|NA|TRBJ1-2
CASSLTGRYGYTF
TGTGCCAGCAGTTTGACCGGACGGTATGGCTACACCTTC
>TRBV6-5|TRBD2|NA|TRBJ2-1
CASSYSILLAGYEQFF
TGTGCCAGCAGTTACTCGATTCTGCTAGCGGGGTATGAGCAGTTCTTC
>TRBV27|NA|NA|TRBJ1-1
CASSSKEAADTEAFF
TGTGCCAGCAGTTCTAAAGAGGCAGCTGACACTGAAGCTTTCTTT
>TRBV4-1|TRBD1|NA|TRBJ1-5
CASSQRDSSNQPQHF
TGCGCCAGCAGCCAACGGGACAGTAGCAATCAGCCCCAGCATTTT
>TRBV6-6|NA|NA|TRBJ2-7
CAISDPVREYEQYF
TGTGCCATCAGTGATCCCGTCAGGGAATACGAGCAGTACTTC
>TRBV4-3|TRBD2|NA|TRBJ2-1
CASSQVGASGIRNEQFF
TGCGCCAGCAGCCAAGTCGGGGCTAGCGGGATTCGCAATGAGCAGTTCTTC
>TRBV28|TRBD2|NA|TRBJ2-7
CASSPFRLRTSGRAAYEQYF
TGTGCCAGCAGTCCCTTTCGCCTCCGGACTAGCGGGAGGGCCGCCTACGAGCAGTACTTC
>TRBV4-1|NA|NA|TRBJ1-5
CASSQGLRFTSNQPQHF
TGCGCCAGCAGCCAAGGGCTACGTTTCACCAGCAATCAGCCCCAGCATTTT
>TRBV6-7|NA|NA|TRBJ2-4
CASSYPDYIQYF
TGTGCCAGCAGTTACCCTGACTACATTCAGTACTTC
>TRBV10-2|NA|NA|TRBJ2-2
CASSDHGNPGGDTGELFF
TGCGCCAGCAGTGATCACGGGAACCCAGGGGGGGACACCGGGGAGCTGTTTTTT
>TRBV5-1|NA|NA|TRBJ2-7
CASSPQDGAAYEQYF
TGCGCCAGCAGCCCCCAGGACGGAGCCGCCTACGAGCAGTACTTC
>TRBV29-1|TRBD2|NA|TRBJ2-7
CSVEGRTSGSSYEQYF
TGCAGCGTTGAAGGACGGACTAGCGGGAGCTCCTACGAGCAGTACTTC
>TRBV4-2|NA|NA|TRBJ2-2
CATSLAGTNTGELFF
TGTGCCACCTCCCTTGCAGGCACGAACACCGGGGAGCTGTTTTTT
>TRBV11-3|NA|NA|TRBJ2-3
CASSLDPRGRVTDTQYF
TGTGCCAGCAGCTTAGACCCCCGAGGGCGGGTGACAGATACGCAGTATTTT
>TRBV5-5|NA|NA|TRBJ2-6
CASSLVSASGANVLTF
TGTGCCAGCAGCTTGGTGTCAGCTTCTGGGGCCAACGTCCTGACTTTC
>TRBV11-2|TRBD2|NA|TRBJ2-7
CASSLDMFSGSSIEQYF
TGTGCCAGCAGCTTAGATATGTTTAGCGGGAGCAGCATCGAGCAGTACTTC
>TRBV5-1|NA|few|TRBJ2-7
CASSLLGNLRVQYF
TGCGCCAGCAGCTTGTTGGGGAACCTTAGGGTGCAGTACTTC
>TRBV30|TRBD2|NA|TRBJ2-7
CAWSKGRLAGSYEQYF
TGTGCCTGGAGTAAGGGCCGACTAGCGGGATCCTACGAGCAGTACTTC
>TRBV27|TRBD1|NA|TRBJ2-3
CASSSQTGSSSDTQYF
TGTGCCAGCAGTTCCCAGACAGGGAGTAGCTCAGATACGCAGTATTTT
>TRBV27|NA|NA|TRBJ1-2
CASSLGGSYTF
TGTGCCAGCAGTTTAGGGGGAAGCTACACCTTC
>TRBV7-6|TRBD1|NA|TRBJ1-4
CASSLGTGPIRGEKLFF
TGTGCCAGCAGCCTGGGGACAGGGCCCATTCGGGGTGAAAAACTGTTTTTT
>TRBV6-1|TRBD2|many|TRBJ2-3
CASSGLAGGTDTQYF
TGTGCCAGCAGTGGACTAGCGGGAGGCACAGATACGCAGTATTTT
>TRBV12-2|NA|NA|TRBJ2-7
CASRLALGLAGGSSYEQYF
TGTGCAAGTCGCTTAGCGTTAGGACTAGCGGGAGGGAGCTCCTACGAGCAGTACTTC
>TRBV27|TRBD1|NA|TRBJ1-5
CASSLSTGGNQPQHF
TGTGCCAGCAGTTTATCGACAGGGGGCAATCAGCCCCAGCATTTT
>TRBV21-1|NA|NA|TRBJ1-4
CASTQGLFGEKLFF
TGTGCCAGCACACAGGGACTCTTTGGGGAAAAACTGTTTTTT
>TRBV14|NA|NA|TRBJ2-2
CASSPVSANTGELFF
TGTGCCAGCAGCCCGGTCAGCGCGAACACCGGGGAGCTGTTTTTT
>TRBV19|NA|NA|TRBJ2-7
CASSAGLGYEQYF
TGTGCCAGTAGTGCCGGACTGGGCTACGAGCAGTACTTC
>TRBV29-1|NA|NA|TRBJ2-3
CSVEGGRGTDTQYF
TGCAGCGTTGAAGGGGGCCGGGGGACAGATACGCAGTATTTT
>TRBV13|NA|NA|TRBJ2-7
CASSKLGGEQYF
TGTGCCAGCAGCAAACTCGGGGGCGAGCAGTACTTC
>TRBV7-9|TRBD2|once|TRBJ2-7
CASSLESGRGNYEQYF
TGTGCCAGCAGCTTAGAATCCGGGCGGGGGAACTACGAGCAGTACTTC
>TRBV6-1|NA|NA|TRBJ2-7
CASSDWGIGYF
TGTGCCAGCAGTGACTGGGGGATTGGGTACTTC
>TRBV10-3|TRBD2|NA|TRBJ2-1
CAISESAGLGYNEQFF
TGTGCCATCAGTGAGTCGGCGGGACTAGGCTACAATGAGCAGTTCTTC
>TRBV28|NA|NA|TRBJ1-1
CASSLNPGLEAFF
TGTGCCAGCAGTTTAAATCCGGGGCTAGAAGCTTTCTTT